This is a list of T cell receptor beta chains from one sample in a study of blood T cell repertoires in COVID-19. TCRdb's copy holds only in-frame clones and misses some; the assay was immunoSEQ multiplex PCR. Here the sample spans about 170,000 clones, about four fifths being singletons. Source material: peripheral blood. The receptor source for this set is an elderly woman with COVID-19, enrolled during active disease. The CDR3 runs from the conserved cysteine through the conserved F or W. A D gene is named only where the DNA matches it firmly. Size is omitted from some rows. Given values are once, few, many or a class for expanded clones.

V gene: TRBV6-2/TRBV6-3
clone size: NA
J gene: TRBJ1-2
D gene: TRBD1
CDR3 protein: CASSYVGQGEGYTF
CDR3 DNA: TGTGCCAGCAGTTACGTTGGACAGGGAGAAGGCTACACCTTC

V gene: TRBV7-9
clone size: NA
J gene: TRBJ1-1
D gene: NA
CDR3 protein: CASRETGNTEAFF
CDR3 DNA: TGTGCCAGCAGAGAGACGGGGAACACTGAAGCTTTCTTT

V gene: TRBV2
clone size: NA
J gene: TRBJ2-7
D gene: NA
CDR3 protein: CASSEATGSEQYF
CDR3 DNA: TGTGCCAGCAGTGAAGCAACGGGGAGTGAGCAGTACTTC

V gene: TRBV6-1
clone size: NA
J gene: TRBJ2-1
D gene: NA
CDR3 protein: CASSASQGYSSYNEQFF
CDR3 DNA: TGTGCCAGCAGTGCCTCCCAGGGCTATTCCTCCTACAATGAGCAGTTCTTC

V gene: TRBV7-7
clone size: NA
J gene: TRBJ2-2
D gene: TRBD1
CDR3 protein: CASSLGTGDTGELFF
CDR3 DNA: TGTGCCAGCAGCTTGGGGACAGGGGACACCGGGGAGCTGTTTTTT

V gene: TRBV5-1
clone size: NA
J gene: TRBJ2-7
D gene: TRBD2
CDR3 protein: CASGVSGRASYEQYF
CDR3 DNA: TGCGCCAGCGGCGTTAGCGGGAGAGCGTCGTACGAGCAGTACTTC

V gene: TRBV2
clone size: NA
J gene: TRBJ2-5
D gene: TRBD1
CDR3 protein: CATSQGQETQYF
CDR3 DNA: TGTGCCACGTCACAGGGGCAAGAGACCCAGTACTTC

V gene: TRBV11-2
clone size: NA
J gene: TRBJ1-1
D gene: TRBD1
CDR3 protein: CASSMTGVGEAFF
CDR3 DNA: TGTGCCAGCAGCATGACAGGGGTCGGTGAAGCTTTCTTT

V gene: TRBV19
clone size: few
J gene: TRBJ2-7
D gene: NA
CDR3 protein: CASSPPRSPYEQYF
CDR3 DNA: TGTGCCAGTAGTCCCCCCAGGTCTCCCTACGAGCAGTACTTC

V gene: TRBV2
clone size: NA
J gene: TRBJ1-1
D gene: TRBD1
CDR3 protein: CASSDYRGGTEAFF
CDR3 DNA: TGTGCCAGCAGCGACTACAGGGGAGGCACTGAAGCTTTCTTT

V gene: TRBV2
clone size: NA
J gene: TRBJ2-7
D gene: TRBD2
CDR3 protein: CASRVRTSGSSYEQYF
CDR3 DNA: TGTGCCAGCAGGGTTAGGACTAGCGGGAGCTCCTACGAGCAGTACTTC

V gene: TRBV27
clone size: NA
J gene: TRBJ2-3
D gene: NA
CDR3 protein: CASSLNPRGFSTDTQYF
CDR3 DNA: TGTGCCAGCAGTTTAAATCCTCGAGGGTTTTCCACAGATACGCAGTATTTT

V gene: TRBV10-3
clone size: NA
J gene: TRBJ2-3
D gene: TRBD1
CDR3 protein: CAIKDRTSSTDTQYF
CDR3 DNA: TGTGCCATCAAGGACAGGACCTCTAGCACAGATACGCAGTATTTT

V gene: TRBV18
clone size: NA
J gene: TRBJ2-3
D gene: TRBD2
CDR3 protein: CASSPPIGGGDTQYF
CDR3 DNA: TGTGCCAGCTCACCACCAATCGGGGGGGGAGATACGCAGTATTTT

V gene: TRBV7-8
clone size: NA
J gene: TRBJ2-3
D gene: NA
CDR3 protein: CASSLAVAYDTQYF
CDR3 DNA: TGTGCCAGCAGCTTAGCGGTAGCCTACGATACGCAGTATTTT

V gene: TRBV10-3
clone size: NA
J gene: TRBJ2-4
D gene: NA
CDR3 protein: CAISERGTVGAKNIQYF
CDR3 DNA: TGTGCCATCAGTGAGAGGGGGACGGTGGGGGCCAAAAACATTCAGTACTTC

V gene: TRBV30
clone size: NA
J gene: TRBJ1-1
D gene: TRBD1
CDR3 protein: CATRQGMNTEAFF
CDR3 DNA: TGTGCCACGCGACAGGGCATGAACACTGAAGCTTTCTTT

V gene: TRBV5-1
clone size: NA
J gene: TRBJ2-2
D gene: NA
CDR3 protein: CASSYGQPSTGELFF
CDR3 DNA: TGCGCCAGCAGCTATGGACAGCCCTCCACCGGGGAGCTGTTTTTT

V gene: TRBV3-1/TRBV3-2
clone size: NA
J gene: TRBJ1-2
D gene: NA
CDR3 protein: CASSPGGATYGYTF
CDR3 DNA: TGTGCCAGCAGCCCCGGTGGGGCGACCTATGGCTACACCTTC

V gene: TRBV5-1
clone size: few
J gene: TRBJ1-2
D gene: NA
CDR3 protein: CASSPLTGYGYTF
CDR3 DNA: TGCGCCAGCAGCCCCCTGACAGGCTATGGCTACACCTTC

V gene: TRBV7-9
clone size: once
J gene: TRBJ2-7
D gene: NA
CDR3 protein: CASSLAGPSYEQYF
CDR3 DNA: TGTGCCAGCAGCCTCGCGGGGCCTTCCTACGAGCAGTACTTC

V gene: TRBV6-1
clone size: NA
J gene: TRBJ2-7
D gene: NA
CDR3 protein: CASSESTFYEQYF
CDR3 DNA: TGTGCCAGCAGTGAAAGCACCTTCTACGAGCAGTACTTC

V gene: TRBV10-3
clone size: NA
J gene: TRBJ2-7
D gene: TRBD2
CDR3 protein: CASGLAGYEQYF
CDR3 DNA: TGTGCCAGCGGACTAGCGGGCTACGAGCAGTACTTC

V gene: TRBV4-1
clone size: NA
J gene: TRBJ2-7
D gene: TRBD1
CDR3 protein: CASSQVPGQGYEQYF
CDR3 DNA: TGCGCCAGCAGCCAAGTGCCGGGACAGGGTTACGAGCAGTACTTC

V gene: TRBV5-4
clone size: NA
J gene: TRBJ1-6
D gene: NA
CDR3 protein: CASSLAGGSPLHF
CDR3 DNA: TGTGCCAGCAGCTTGGCGGGGGGTTCACCCCTCCACTTT

V gene: TRBV6-1
clone size: NA
J gene: TRBJ2-7
D gene: TRBD1
CDR3 protein: CASNRQGPYEQYF
CDR3 DNA: TGTGCCAGCAACAGACAGGGCCCCTACGAGCAGTACTTC

V gene: TRBV19
clone size: NA
J gene: TRBJ1-2
D gene: TRBD1
CDR3 protein: CASRSDRDYGYTF
CDR3 DNA: TGTGCCAGTAGGAGCGACAGGGACTATGGCTACACCTTC

V gene: TRBV10-3
clone size: NA
J gene: TRBJ2-3
D gene: NA
CDR3 protein: CAISGADTQYF
CDR3 DNA: TGTGCCATCAGTGGAGCAGATACGCAGTATTTT

V gene: TRBV29-1
clone size: NA
J gene: TRBJ2-7
D gene: TRBD1
CDR3 protein: CSVEPDRGHDYEQYF
CDR3 DNA: TGCAGCGTTGAACCAGACAGGGGTCACGATTACGAGCAGTACTTC

V gene: TRBV28
clone size: NA
J gene: TRBJ2-5
D gene: TRBD2
CDR3 protein: CASRSLLAGPAKETQYF
CDR3 DNA: TGTGCCAGCAGATCCCTACTAGCGGGACCAGCAAAAGAGACCCAGTACTTC

V gene: TRBV6-2/TRBV6-3
clone size: NA
J gene: TRBJ2-2
D gene: NA
CDR3 protein: CASSLVHSGTGELFF
CDR3 DNA: TGTGCCAGCAGTTTGGTCCATTCGGGCACCGGGGAGCTGTTTTTT

V gene: TRBV28
clone size: few
J gene: TRBJ2-2
D gene: TRBD2
CDR3 protein: CASSPGLAGTNTGELFF
CDR3 DNA: TGTGCCAGCAGCCCAGGACTAGCGGGAACGAACACCGGGGAGCTGTTTTTT

V gene: TRBV7-7
clone size: NA
J gene: TRBJ2-1
D gene: TRBD2
CDR3 protein: CASSPGSSGSHEQFF
CDR3 DNA: TGTGCCAGCAGCCCAGGGTCTAGCGGGAGCCATGAGCAGTTCTTC

V gene: TRBV4-2
clone size: NA
J gene: TRBJ1-6
D gene: TRBD1
CDR3 protein: CASSQQRQGPLHF
CDR3 DNA: TGTGCCAGCAGCCAACAACGACAGGGTCCCCTCCACTTT

V gene: TRBV12-3/TRBV12-4
clone size: NA
J gene: TRBJ2-5
D gene: NA
CDR3 protein: CASSPLAQETQYF
CDR3 DNA: TGTGCCAGCAGTCCACTAGCTCAAGAGACCCAGTACTTC

V gene: TRBV20-1
clone size: NA
J gene: TRBJ2-5
D gene: TRBD1
CDR3 protein: CSARHQDRAYF
CDR3 DNA: TGCAGTGCTCGACACCAAGACAGGGCGTACTTC

V gene: TRBV9
clone size: NA
J gene: TRBJ2-3
D gene: NA
CDR3 protein: CASSVGGGVGTDTQYF
CDR3 DNA: TGTGCCAGCAGCGTAGGAGGAGGGGTGGGCACAGATACGCAGTATTTT

V gene: TRBV6-6
clone size: NA
J gene: TRBJ2-7
D gene: NA
CDR3 protein: CASKEGNSYEQYF
CDR3 DNA: TGTGCCAGCAAAGAGGGAAATTCCTACGAGCAGTACTTC

V gene: TRBV28
clone size: NA
J gene: TRBJ2-3
D gene: TRBD1
CDR3 protein: CASRPAPGQGVDTQYF
CDR3 DNA: TGTGCCAGCAGACCCGCTCCGGGACAGGGAGTAGATACGCAGTATTTT

V gene: TRBV5-4
clone size: NA
J gene: TRBJ1-2
D gene: TRBD1
CDR3 protein: CASSAGTGRARGYTF
CDR3 DNA: TGTGCCAGCAGCGCGGGGACAGGGCGCGCGAGGGGCTACACCTTC

V gene: TRBV28
clone size: NA
J gene: TRBJ2-3
D gene: NA
CDR3 protein: CASREGTEGTQYF
CDR3 DNA: TGTGCCAGCAGAGAAGGGACGGAGGGTACGCAGTATTTT

V gene: TRBV5-1
clone size: NA
J gene: TRBJ1-4
D gene: NA
CDR3 protein: CASSTGTGDEKLFF
CDR3 DNA: TGCGCCAGCAGCACTGGGACGGGAGATGAAAAACTGTTTTTT

V gene: TRBV11-3
clone size: NA
J gene: TRBJ2-5
D gene: TRBD2
CDR3 protein: CASSPQPGTSGANRETQYF
CDR3 DNA: TGTGCCAGCAGCCCACAGCCCGGGACTAGCGGGGCAAACCGGGAGACCCAGTACTTC

V gene: TRBV7-8
clone size: NA
J gene: TRBJ1-5
D gene: TRBD1
CDR3 protein: CASSFTGGPYQPQHF
CDR3 DNA: TGTGCCAGCAGCTTTACAGGGGGCCCTTATCAGCCCCAGCATTTT

V gene: TRBV28
clone size: NA
J gene: TRBJ2-3
D gene: NA
CDR3 protein: CASSFVGRADTQYF
CDR3 DNA: TGTGCCAGCAGTTTTGTCGGGAGAGCAGATACGCAGTATTTT

V gene: TRBV3-1/TRBV3-2
clone size: NA
J gene: TRBJ2-2
D gene: TRBD1
CDR3 protein: CASSPIGTDPNTGELFF
CDR3 DNA: TGTGCCAGCAGCCCTATTGGGACAGACCCGAACACCGGGGAGCTGTTTTTT

V gene: TRBV18
clone size: NA
J gene: TRBJ1-1
D gene: NA
CDR3 protein: CASSPPGVSEAFF
CDR3 DNA: TGTGCCAGCTCACCACCAGGGGTGTCGGAAGCTTTCTTT

V gene: TRBV3-1/TRBV3-2
clone size: NA
J gene: TRBJ1-2
D gene: NA
CDR3 protein: CASSQRDLTYTF
CDR3 DNA: TGTGCCAGCAGCCAACGGGATCTAACCTACACCTTC

V gene: TRBV7-7
clone size: NA
J gene: TRBJ2-2
D gene: TRBD1
CDR3 protein: CASSSRTGVNTGELFF
CDR3 DNA: TGTGCTAGCAGCTCCCGGACAGGGGTGAACACCGGGGAGCTGTTTTTT

V gene: TRBV2
clone size: NA
J gene: TRBJ1-5
D gene: TRBD1
CDR3 protein: CASSSWTGVGQPQHF
CDR3 DNA: TGTGCCAGCAGTTCCTGGACAGGGGTGGGTCAGCCCCAGCATTTT

V gene: TRBV5-1
clone size: NA
J gene: TRBJ2-1
D gene: NA
CDR3 protein: CASMLEDEQFF
CDR3 DNA: TGCGCCAGCATGTTGGAGGATGAGCAGTTCTTC

V gene: TRBV1
clone size: NA
J gene: TRBJ2-3
D gene: NA
CDR3 protein: CTSSPCSIESTDTQYF
CDR3 DNA: TGCACCAGCAGCCCCTGTTCGATAGAGAGCACAGATACGCAGTATTTT

V gene: TRBV19
clone size: NA
J gene: TRBJ1-4
D gene: TRBD1
CDR3 protein: CASSPTPGQDNEKLFF
CDR3 DNA: TGTGCCAGTAGTCCTACCCCGGGACAGGATAATGAAAAACTGTTTTTT

V gene: TRBV15
clone size: NA
J gene: TRBJ1-2
D gene: TRBD1
CDR3 protein: CATSRDPGGGENGYTF
CDR3 DNA: TGTGCCACCAGCAGAGATCCGGGAGGGGGCGAGAATGGCTACACCTTC

V gene: TRBV19
clone size: NA
J gene: TRBJ2-1
D gene: TRBD2
CDR3 protein: CASSRGYGRGGEQFF
CDR3 DNA: TGTGCCAGTAGTAGGGGTTACGGGAGGGGAGGTGAGCAGTTCTTC

V gene: TRBV5-4
clone size: NA
J gene: TRBJ2-1
D gene: NA
CDR3 protein: CASSFLARNEQFF
CDR3 DNA: TGTGCCAGCAGCTTCCTAGCGAGGAATGAGCAGTTCTTC

V gene: TRBV28
clone size: NA
J gene: TRBJ2-5
D gene: NA
CDR3 protein: CASTVTSPMWETQYF
CDR3 DNA: TGTGCCAGCACCGTGACATCTCCCATGTGGGAGACCCAGTACTTC

V gene: TRBV24-1
clone size: NA
J gene: TRBJ1-2
D gene: NA
CDR3 protein: CATSDSGFNGYTF
CDR3 DNA: TGTGCCACCAGTGATAGCGGATTTAATGGCTACACCTTC